This T cell receptor (beta chain) was identified during a study of blood T cell repertoires in COVID-19. Study summary: The United States, Italy and Spain provided the acute and convalescent COVID-19 samples. The cDNA or gDNA used as material had been derived from T cells, B-cell-depleted T cells, or PBMCs.

Germline CDR1 is MGHRA and CDR2 is YSYEKL. The CDR3 spans 17 residues. Trimming left V 4 bases short and J 4 bases short, with 20 bases between. This table comes from immunoSEQ multiplex PCR, and its TCRdb copy is limited to in-frame clones, with some not included. The data contain about 78,000 clones, approximately 86% of them singletons. Material: peripheral blood. This clonotype originated in a woman aged 55-69 years with acute or convalescent COVID-19. The genes are TRBV4-1 and TRBJ2-1, with D possibly matching TRBD1 (6 bases). The CDR3 sequence: CASSPKIDRSLYNEQFF. In DNA form, the CDR3 reads TGCGCCAGCAGCCCAAAGATAGACAGGAGTCTTTACAATGAGCAGTTCTTC.